These T cell receptor beta chains were read from a single sample in a study of OX40 agonist ivuxolimab in advanced cancers. The repertoire was sequenced with immunoSEQ multiplex PCR; TCRdb's copy has only in-frame clones and lacks some. This sample yields around 87,000 clones, of which approximately 94% are seen a single time; around 2.5% belongs to the top ten. Sequenced here: CD4+ or CD8+ T cells sorted from blood, sampled in a trial of the OX40 agonist ivuxolimab. The receptor set was obtained from an adult with an advanced solid tumor such as melanoma, head and neck, liver or kidney cancer. Each CDR3 is given with its conserved first and last residue. The D gene is left open where the match is weak. Where a row states a size, it is once, few, many or the class of an expanded clone; other rows omit it.

D gene: -
V gene: TRBV7-2
J gene: TRBJ1-2
clone size: -
CDR3 DNA: TGTGCCAGCAGCTTTCCCTGGCAGAACTATGGCTACACCTTC
CDR3 protein: CASSFPWQNYGYTF

D gene: -
V gene: TRBV27
J gene: TRBJ2-3
clone size: once
CDR3 DNA: TGTGCCAGCAGTTTGACATGGGGTACAGATACGCAGTATTTT
CDR3 protein: CASSLTWGTDTQYF

D gene: -
V gene: TRBV28
J gene: TRBJ2-3
clone size: -
CDR3 DNA: TGTGCCAGCAGTTTCCGGGGCACAGATACGCAGTATTTT
CDR3 protein: CASSFRGTDTQYF

D gene: TRBD1
V gene: TRBV5-6
J gene: TRBJ1-5
clone size: -
CDR3 DNA: TGTGCCAGCAGCTTGGGGACAGGGGGCAATCAGCCCCAGCATTTT
CDR3 protein: CASSLGTGGNQPQHF

D gene: -
V gene: TRBV7-9
J gene: TRBJ1-2
clone size: few
CDR3 DNA: TGTGCCAGCAGCCCGGAGGGTAGCGGCTATGGCTACACCTTC
CDR3 protein: CASSPEGSGYGYTF

D gene: -
V gene: TRBV27
J gene: TRBJ1-2
clone size: -
CDR3 DNA: TGTGCCAGCAGTTCCGGACATCCTCCACGTAATGGCTACACCTTC
CDR3 protein: CASSSGHPPRNGYTF

D gene: -
V gene: TRBV29-1
J gene: TRBJ2-7
clone size: -
CDR3 DNA: TGCAGCGTTGAAGTGGGCTACGAGCAGTACTTC
CDR3 protein: CSVEVGYEQYF

D gene: -
V gene: TRBV4-3
J gene: TRBJ2-1
clone size: once
CDR3 DNA: TGCGCCAGCAGCCAAAGGGGGGTGGATGAGCAGTTCTTC
CDR3 protein: CASSQRGVDEQFF

D gene: -
V gene: TRBV7-2
J gene: TRBJ2-7
clone size: -
CDR3 DNA: TGTGCCAGCAGCTTACATCCGGGGGCCTACGAGCAGTACTTC
CDR3 protein: CASSLHPGAYEQYF

D gene: TRBD1
V gene: TRBV19
J gene: TRBJ2-7
clone size: -
CDR3 DNA: TGTGCCAGTAGTATAGGACAGGGGGGCTACGAGCAGTACTTC
CDR3 protein: CASSIGQGGYEQYF

D gene: -
V gene: TRBV5-4
J gene: TRBJ2-7
clone size: -
CDR3 DNA: TGTGCCAGCAGCTCGCAGGGGTCCAAGGAGGACTTC
CDR3 protein: CASSSQGSKEDF

D gene: -
V gene: TRBV28
J gene: TRBJ2-7
clone size: -
CDR3 DNA: TGTGCCAGCAGCCAGGGGTCTTCCTACGAGCAGTACTTC
CDR3 protein: CASSQGSSYEQYF

D gene: -
V gene: TRBV2
J gene: TRBJ2-1
clone size: -
CDR3 DNA: TGTGCCAGCAGTTGGACTCCGAGGAATGAGCAGTTCTTC
CDR3 protein: CASSWTPRNEQFF

D gene: -
V gene: TRBV2
J gene: TRBJ2-7
clone size: -
CDR3 DNA: TGTGCCAGCAGTGAAACAGGGTCACGGTACGAGCAGTACTTC
CDR3 protein: CASSETGSRYEQYF

D gene: -
V gene: TRBV9
J gene: TRBJ2-1
clone size: -
CDR3 DNA: TGTGCCAGCGGACCCCCCTACAATGAGCAGTTCTTC
CDR3 protein: CASGPPYNEQFF

D gene: TRBD2
V gene: TRBV4-1
J gene: TRBJ2-2
clone size: -
CDR3 DNA: TGCGCCAGCAGCCCCGGCCGGGGGGGGAGTTCCACCGGGGAGCTGTTTTTT
CDR3 protein: CASSPGRGGSSTGELFF

D gene: TRBD1
V gene: TRBV2
J gene: TRBJ2-3
clone size: -
CDR3 DNA: TGTGCCAGCAGTGGGGACAGGGAGGTGGGCACAGATACGCAGTATTTT
CDR3 protein: CASSGDREVGTDTQYF

D gene: -
V gene: TRBV28
J gene: TRBJ2-3
clone size: -
CDR3 DNA: TGTGCCAGCAACAGACAGGACCTAGAACCTAGCACAGATACGCAGTATTTT
CDR3 protein: CASNRQDLEPSTDTQYF

D gene: -
V gene: TRBV7-8
J gene: TRBJ2-3
clone size: -
CDR3 DNA: TGTGCCAGCAGCTTAGGGGGGACAGATACGCAGTATTTT
CDR3 protein: CASSLGGTDTQYF

D gene: TRBD1
V gene: TRBV12-5
J gene: TRBJ1-1
clone size: -
CDR3 DNA: TGTGCTAGTGGCCCGACAGGGGGCCTCACTGAAGCTTTCTTT
CDR3 protein: CASGPTGGLTEAFF

D gene: -
V gene: TRBV2
J gene: TRBJ2-7
clone size: -
CDR3 DNA: TGTGCCAGCAGTGATGCGGGACGGAGCTCCTACGAGCAGTACTTC
CDR3 protein: CASSDAGRSSYEQYF

D gene: -
V gene: TRBV4-1
J gene: TRBJ1-1
clone size: -
CDR3 DNA: TGCGCCAGCAGCCAAGCCTCCGAAGCTTTCTTT
CDR3 protein: CASSQASEAFF